What follows are 4 T cell receptor beta chains derived from one specimen sequenced in a study of cytomegalovirus exposure and HLA in healthy donors. Repertoires were generated with immunoSEQ multiplex PCR, while TCRdb's copy carries only in-frame clones and drops some. The table lists 35,000 to 50,000 clones, 93% of them singletons, with around 2.1% in the top ten. Input material: PBMCs. These receptors were collected from a woman younger than 35 in good health and CMV-seronegative.

The chain recombines TRBV6-4 with TRBJ2-3; maybe TRBD1 (5 bases). Trimming stripped 4 bases from V and 0 bases from J, with 5 bases between. The CDR3 has 13 amino acids. Germline V gene data show CDR1 as MRHNA and CDR2 as SNTAGT. CDR3 protein: CASSGGSTDTQYF. The CDR3 region has the DNA TGTGCCAGCAGTGGGGGCAGCACAGATACGCAGTATTTT.

The chain is built from TRBV7-3 and TRBJ2-1; D might be TRBD2 (5 bases). CDR3 length: 15 amino acids. The V end lost 2 bases, the J end lost 0 bases, and 8 bases lay between the germline ends. Germline V gives CDR1 SGHTA, CDR2 FQGTGA. The CDR3 nucleotides read TGTGCCAGCAGCTTACTAGCAGGCTCCTACAATGAGCAGTTCTTC. Translated, it gives CASSLLAGSYNEQFF. The complete variable domain, with remaining parts taken from reference TRBV7-3 and TRBJ2-1, reads GAGVSQTPSNKVTEKGKYVELRCDPISGHTALYWYRQSLGQGPEFLIYFQGTGAADDSGLPNDRFFAVRPEGSVSTLKIQRTERGDSAVYLCASSLLAGSYNEQFFGPGTRLTVL.

The chain joins TRBV10-3 to TRBJ2-7, with D possibly matching TRBD1 (5 bases). CDR1 is ENHRY, CDR2 SYGVKD, per germline. The CDR3 length is 15 residues. V was pared by 6 bases and J by 2 bases, with 17 bases between. The CDR3, as DNA: TGTGCCATCAGCGGTCCGGTCCAGGGTACCTACGAGCAGTACTTC. Its translation is CAISGPVQGTYEQYF.

The chain joins TRBV7-2 to TRBJ1-3; 7 bases are a match to TRBD1. V was pared by 5 bases and J by 5 bases, with 12 bases of the junction left unmatched. The CDR3 has 16 amino acids. Germline assignment: CDR1 SGHTA and CDR2 FQGNSA. The CDR3 DNA reads as TGTGCCAGCAGCCCCCTGCAGGGGGTCGTTAGAAACACCATATATTTT. Translation gives CASSPLQGVVRNTIYF. Full variable domain (rest looked up from reference TRBV7-2 and TRBJ1-3): GAGVSQSPSNKVTEKGKDVELRCDPISGHTALYWYRQSLGQGLEFLIYFQGNSAPDKSGLPSDRFSAERTGGSVSTLTIQRTQQEDSAVYLCASSPLQGVVRNTIYFGEGSWLTVV.